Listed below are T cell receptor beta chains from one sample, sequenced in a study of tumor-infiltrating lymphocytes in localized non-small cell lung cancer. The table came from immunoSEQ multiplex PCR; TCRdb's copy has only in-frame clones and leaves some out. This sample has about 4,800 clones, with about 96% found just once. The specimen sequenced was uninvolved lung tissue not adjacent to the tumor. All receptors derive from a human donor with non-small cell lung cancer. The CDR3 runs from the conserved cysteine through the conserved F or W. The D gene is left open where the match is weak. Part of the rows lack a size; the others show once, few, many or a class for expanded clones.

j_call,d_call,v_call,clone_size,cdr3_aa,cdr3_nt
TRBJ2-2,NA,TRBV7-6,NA,CASSPVGAGELFF,TGTGCCAGCAGCCCGGTCGGGGCCGGGGAGCTGTTTTTT
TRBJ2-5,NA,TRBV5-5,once,CASSPGLVETQYF,TGTGCCAGCAGCCCCGGCCTCGTAGAGACCCAGTACTTC
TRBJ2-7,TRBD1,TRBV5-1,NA,CASTGDRGPYEQYF,TGCGCCAGCACCGGGGACAGGGGGCCCTACGAGCAGTACTTC
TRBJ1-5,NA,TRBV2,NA,CASSDEGGNQPQHF,TGTGCCAGCAGTGACGAAGGGGGCAATCAGCCCCAGCATTTT
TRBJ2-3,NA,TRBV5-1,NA,CASSLSGRIRSTDTQYF,TGCGCCAGCAGCTTGTCCGGCAGGATAAGGAGCACAGATACGCAGTATTTT
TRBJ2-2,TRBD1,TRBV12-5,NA,CASGLDRDRGTGELFF,TGTGCTAGTGGTTTGGACCGGGACAGGGGCACCGGGGAGCTGTTTTTT
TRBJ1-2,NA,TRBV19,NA,CASSIEGIANYGYTF,TGTGCCAGTAGTATAGAGGGGATAGCTAACTATGGCTACACCTTC
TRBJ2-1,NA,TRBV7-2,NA,CASSPQGNWAGNEQFF,TGTGCCAGCAGCCCGCAGGGAAACTGGGCGGGGAATGAGCAGTTCTTC
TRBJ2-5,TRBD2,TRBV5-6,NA,CASSYSGGGKTQYF,TGTGCCAGCAGCTATAGCGGCGGGGGGAAGACCCAGTACTTC
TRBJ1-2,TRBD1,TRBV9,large,CASSVAPGQGSGYGYTF,TGTGCCAGCAGCGTAGCCCCAGGACAGGGGTCAGGTTATGGCTACACCTTC
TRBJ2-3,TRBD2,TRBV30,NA,CAWSVLAGGLGDTQYF,TGTGCCTGGAGTGTGCTAGCGGGGGGGCTCGGAGATACGCAGTATTTT
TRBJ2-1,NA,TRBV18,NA,CASSPSAGDNEQFF,TGTGCCAGCTCACCATCGGCAGGGGACAATGAGCAGTTCTTC
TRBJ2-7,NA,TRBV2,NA,CASSAGRGAQHEQYF,TGTGCCAGCAGTGCGGGACGGGGAGCCCAACACGAGCAGTACTTC
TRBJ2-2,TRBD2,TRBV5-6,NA,CASSRRTSGSSTGELFF,TGTGCCAGCAGCCGGAGGACTAGCGGGAGTAGCACCGGGGAGCTGTTTTTT
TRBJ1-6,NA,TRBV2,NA,CASSVLDRNSPLHF,TGTGCCAGCAGCGTCTTGGACAGAAATTCACCCCTCCACTTT
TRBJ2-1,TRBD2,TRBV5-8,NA,CASTLGLAGYEQFF,TGTGCCAGCACCCTAGGACTAGCGGGATATGAGCAGTTCTTC
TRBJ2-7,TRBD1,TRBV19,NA,CASSIDRDEQYF,TGTGCCAGTAGTATTGACAGGGACGAGCAGTACTTC
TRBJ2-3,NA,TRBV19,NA,CASSWGGTDTQYF,TGTGCCAGTAGTTGGGGTGGTACAGATACGCAGTATTTT
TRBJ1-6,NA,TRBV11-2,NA,CASSLNVRSGYNSPLHF,TGTGCCAGCAGCTTAAATGTCAGGTCAGGTTACAATTCACCCCTCCACTTT
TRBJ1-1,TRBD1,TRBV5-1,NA,CASSLEGTGAEGAFF,TGCGCCAGCAGCTTGGAAGGGACAGGGGCTGAGGGAGCTTTCTTT
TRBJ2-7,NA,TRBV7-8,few,CASSLVAGQEQYF,TGTGCCAGCAGCTTAGTGGCGGGTCAGGAGCAGTACTTC
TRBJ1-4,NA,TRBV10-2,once,CASSEQGPTNEKLFF,TGCGCCAGCAGTGAACAGGGTCCAACTAATGAAAAACTGTTTTTT
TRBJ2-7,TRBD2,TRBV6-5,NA,CASSAGVSLYEQYF,TGTGCCAGCAGTGCGGGGGTTAGCCTCTACGAGCAGTACTTC
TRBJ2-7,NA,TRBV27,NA,CASRPWGHEQYF,TGTGCCAGCAGACCGTGGGGTCACGAGCAGTACTTC
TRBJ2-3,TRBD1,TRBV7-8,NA,CASSQGTVPWDTQYF,TGTGCCAGCAGCCAAGGGACAGTGCCTTGGGATACGCAGTATTTT
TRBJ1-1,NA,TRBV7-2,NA,CASSLWGGDEAFF,TGTGCCAGCAGCTTATGGGGGGGAGATGAAGCTTTCTTT
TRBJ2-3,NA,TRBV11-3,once,CASSLAANSDTQYF,TGTGCCAGCAGCTTAGCTGCGAACTCGGATACGCAGTATTTT
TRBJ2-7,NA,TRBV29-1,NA,CSVAGTSDEQYF,TGCAGCGTTGCCGGGACATCAGACGAGCAGTACTTC
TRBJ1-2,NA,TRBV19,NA,CASSILTANYGYTF,TGTGCCAGTAGTATACTAACAGCTAACTATGGCTACACCTTC
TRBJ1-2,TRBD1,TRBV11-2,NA,CASSLRQGAFGYTF,TGTGCCAGCAGCTTAAGGCAGGGGGCGTTTGGCTACACCTTC
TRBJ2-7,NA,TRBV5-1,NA,CASTESGNYEQYF,TGCGCCAGCACGGAGTCGGGAAACTACGAGCAGTACTTC
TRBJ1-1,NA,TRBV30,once,CAWSARPRVNTEAFF,TGTGCCTGGAGTGCACGTCCCAGGGTGAACACTGAAGCTTTCTTT
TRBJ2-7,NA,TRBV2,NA,CASTDSTYEQYF,TGTGCCAGCACTGACTCGACCTACGAGCAGTACTTC
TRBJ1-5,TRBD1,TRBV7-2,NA,CASRQGGVQPQHF,TGTGCCAGCAGGCAGGGGGGGGTTCAGCCCCAGCATTTT
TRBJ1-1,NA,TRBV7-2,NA,CASSQPSNTEAFF,TGTGCCAGCAGCCAGCCTTCGAACACTGAAGCTTTCTTT
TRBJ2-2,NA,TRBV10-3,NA,CAISGPGPSTGELFF,TGTGCCATCAGTGGCCCCGGCCCCTCTACCGGGGAGCTGTTTTTT
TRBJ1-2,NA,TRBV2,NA,CASSGGEQRGYTF,TGTGCCAGCAGTGGAGGGGAACAGCGCGGCTACACCTTC
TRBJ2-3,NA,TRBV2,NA,CASTKGLSTDTQYF,TGTGCCAGCACAAAAGGACTCAGCACAGATACGCAGTATTTT
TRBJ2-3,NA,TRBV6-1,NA,CASSAKGGGTSTDTQYF,TGTGCCAGCAGTGCCAAAGGAGGGGGGACTAGCACAGATACGCAGTATTTT
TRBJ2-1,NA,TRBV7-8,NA,CASSLDLRDEQFF,TGTGCCAGCAGCTTGGATCTCAGGGATGAGCAGTTCTTC
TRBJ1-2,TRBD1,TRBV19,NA,CASSPDRGLRYGYTF,TGTGCCAGTAGTCCGGACAGGGGGCTTCGATATGGCTACACCTTC
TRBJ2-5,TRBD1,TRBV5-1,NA,CASSLGWGTGGRETQYF,TGCGCCAGCAGCTTGGGGTGGGGGACAGGGGGCCGAGAGACCCAGTACTTC